The 18 T cell receptor beta chains listed next were all sequenced from one sample in a study of regulatory T cells in long-lasting Graves disease. Time point defined: persistent/refractory GD, antithyroid drugs over 5 years with positive TRAb. From RNA extracted from PBMCs, the TCR library was made. In building TCR beta libraries, iRepertoire HTBI primers were used together with Arm-PCR of CDR3 regions. TCRdb reanalysed the multiplex PCR reads using MiXCR and keeps one entry per CDR3 protein. Of 400,000 to 600,000 distinct CDR3 sequences detected, roughly a fifth appear once; the ten largest clones hold roughly 7%. Sequencing used peripheral blood mononuclear cells (PBMCs), obtained when the disease was refractory, from a patient treated with antithyroid drugs. Receptors originate from a female donor with Graves disease.

A remark on this clonotype: Just one base apart from a much larger clone, this may be a read error. The chain couples TRBV12-3 or TRBV12-4 to TRBJ1-2, with TRBD1 matching over 11 bases. The CDR3 spans 17 residues. CDR3 protein: CASSLDRGRVAIAGYAF. The CDR3 DNA is TGTGCCAGCAGCCTGGACAGGGGGCGAGTCGCGATTGCGGGCTACGCCTTC.

This clonotype came up a few times. V and J are TRBV6-2 or TRBV6-3 and TRBJ1-1; 9 bases agree with TRBD1. J lost 1 base, V lost 6 bases, and 15 bases had no gene match. In germline, CDR1 is MNHEY, CDR2 SVGEGT. This CDR3 is built from 18 residues. CDR3 in DNA: TGTGCCAGCAGCCGAACCGGGACAGGGTATAGTAAGAACACTGAAGCTTTCTTT. This translates into CASSRTGTGYSKNTEAFF.

This clonotype was observed many times. The rearrangement joins TRBV28 to TRBJ2-5; 10 nucleotides align to TRBD2. CDR3 length: 15 residues. V lost 2 bases, J lost 4 bases, and 4 bases stayed unmatched. The germline gives CDR1 MDHEN, CDR2 SYDVKM. CDR3 protein: CASSLPSSGRETQYF. As DNA, the CDR3 is TGTGCCAGCAGTTTACCCTCTAGCGGGAGAGAGACCCAGTACTTC.

This clonotype was detected many times. The rearrangement joins TRBV20-1 to TRBJ2-5; 14 nucleotides line up with TRBD2. The J segment lost 3 bases and the V segment lost 6 bases, leaving 3 bases of the junction unmatched. From germline, CDR1 is DFQATT and CDR2 SNEGSKA (reference sequence). There are 14 residues in the CDR3. The CDR3 DNA follows: TGCAGTGCGCCGGGACTAGCGGGGGAAGAGACCCAGTACTTC. This sequence encodes CSAPGLAGEETQYF.

The chain is built from TRBV7-2 and TRBJ2-5, with D perhaps TRBD1 (5 bases). V dropped 1 base and J dropped 10 bases, with 16 bases sitting between them. Germline lookup yields CDR1 SGHTA and CDR2 FQGNSA. This CDR3 contains 14 residues. The CDR3 spells CASSLGQGYRVQYF. The CDR3 region has the DNA TGTGCCAGCAGCTTAGGGCAGGGTTATAGGGTCCAGTACTTC.

Here the CDR3 DNA reads TGTGCCAGCAGCCACGTTAGGGGTGGCACTGAAGCTTTCTTT. Protein: CASSHVRGGTEAFF. The chain recombines TRBV7-9 with TRBJ1-1, with D perhaps TRBD1 (5 bases). Trimming removed 5 bases from V and 4 bases from J, with 14 bases in between. The CDR3 loop spans 14 amino acids. CDR1 is SEHNR, CDR2 FQNEAQ, per germline (reference sequence).

J is TRBJ2-6 and V is TRBV19, with D hard to call. V lost 2 bases, J lost 4 bases, and 9 bases lay in between. The length of the CDR3 is 15 residues. In germline, CDR1 is LNHDA, CDR2 SQIVND (reference sequence). Here the CDR3 reads CASSISAPGANVLTF. In nucleotides, the CDR3 is TGTGCCAGTAGTATATCTGCACCCGGGGCCAACGTCCTGACTTTC.

There are many counts of this clonotype. The V call is TRBV28, the J call TRBJ2-5; 9 bases align to TRBD1. This CDR3 contains 15 residues. The germline V gene encodes CDR1 MDHEN and CDR2 SYDVKM. V shed 6 bases, J shed 5 bases, and the junction held 10 bases outside the gene matches. CDR3 in DNA: TGTGCCAGCAGCAAAACAGGACAGGGGAAGGAGACCCAGTACTTC. Its translation: CASSKTGQGKETQYF.

The chain links TRBV29-1 to TRBJ2-3, with 8 positions matching TRBD2. V shed 3 bases and J 0 bases; nucleotides not matched to a gene: 2. This CDR3 spans 14 amino acids. Germline V gene data show CDR1 as SQVTM and CDR2 as ANQGSEA. The CDR3 nucleotides are TGCAGCGTTGATAGCGGGGTGAGCACAGATACGCAGTATTTT. It encodes CSVDSGVSTDTQYF.

The gene calls are TRBV11-2 and TRBJ1-1, with TRBD1 identical over 8 bases. Unmatched junction bases numbered 10, after V lost 0 bases and J lost 1 base. Germline CDR1 and CDR2: SGHAT and FQNNGV. The CDR3 extends over 18 amino acids. CDR3 sequence reads: CASSLDPPGTGRNTEAFF. In DNA, the CDR3 is TGTGCCAGCAGCTTAGATCCCCCAGGGACAGGTCGGAACACTGAAGCTTTCTTT.

This clonotype was picked up many times. The V call is TRBV28, the J call TRBJ2-5, with D uncertain. With 4 bases removed from V and 5 bases from J, the gap between germline ends came to 8 bases. Germline V CDR1 and CDR2: MDHEN, SYDVKM. The CDR3 contains 12 residues. The CDR3 bases are TGTGCCAGCAGTTCCTCCAGGGAGACCCAGTACTTC. Translation: CASSSSRETQYF.

The V and J genes are TRBV25-1 and TRBJ1-1; D is uncertain. The germline V and J ends were trimmed by 7 bases and 7 bases, with 22 bases remaining between them. Germline-derived CDR1 and CDR2 are MGHDK and SYGVNS. There are 15 residues in the CDR3. The CDR3 here is CASTPLLGVRGEAFF. CDR3 sequence (DNA): TGTGCCAGCACCCCTCTGCTAGGTGTGAGAGGTGAAGCTTTCTTT.

On this clonotype itself: Possible read error: a much larger clone is one base away. V usage is TRBV25-1 and J usage is TRBJ2-5; D perhaps matches TRBD1 (6 bases). CDR1 MGHDK and CDR2 SYGVNS come from the germline V gene. The CDR3 has 14 residues. For the CDR3, the DNA is TGTGCCAGCAGTGACCAAGGGGGATTAGAGGCCCAGTACTTC. Protein: CASSDQGGLEAQYF.

The rearrangement uses TRBV20-1 and TRBJ2-7; TRBD1 matches 10 bases. The V gene end was trimmed by 6 bases and the J gene end by 2 bases; junction bases not matched to a gene: 19. The CDR3 contains 18 residues. From germline, CDR1 is DFQATT and CDR2 SNEGSKA (reference sequence). The CDR3 sequence: CSASPRGQGTKGTYEQYF. DNA for the CDR3: TGCAGTGCATCCCCAAGGGGACAGGGGACAAAGGGGACCTACGAGCAGTACTTC.

This clonotype was found a few times. The CDR3 end shows no conserved phenylalanine or tryptophan, and so a read error is likely. V and J are TRBV12-3 or TRBV12-4 and TRBJ1-1, with 8 bases lining up with TRBD1. The length of the CDR3 is 14 residues. J lost 4 bases, V lost 4 bases, and 5 bases had no gene match. The CDR3 bases are TGTGCCAGCAGTTATCAACAGGGGGTCACTGAAGCTTTCCTT. Its translation is CASSYQQGVTEAFL.

The sample holds many counts of this clonotype. The CDR3: CASSLPGTSGTNEQFF. The DNA for the CDR3 is TGTGCCAGCAGTTTACCCGGGACTAGCGGTACAAATGAGCAGTTCTTC. The chain joins TRBV28 to TRBJ2-1; 11 nucleotides match TRBD2. CDR3 length equals 16 residues. The germline V gene encodes CDR1 MDHEN and CDR2 SYDVKM. The V and J ends lost 2 bases and 7 bases, in that order; junction bases with no gene match: 7.

The rearrangement uses TRBV5-1 and TRBJ2-7, with D possibly matching TRBD2 (6 bases). V was pared by 4 bases and J by 0 bases, with 17 bases between. Germline CDR1 reads SGHRS; CDR2 reads YFSETQ. This CDR3 has 16 amino acids. The CDR3, as DNA: TGCGCCAGCAGCCTTGACGGGCGGGGCGACTCCTACGAGCAGTACTTC. This codes for CASSLDGRGDSYEQYF.

This clonotype came up a few times. A read error may be the cause here, since a much bigger clone is one base away. The V call is TRBV28, the J call TRBJ1-2; D remains ambiguous. The CDR3 is made up of 14 amino acids. With 2 bases removed from V and 4 bases from J, the gap between germline ends came to 11 bases. Germline CDR1 MDHEN, CDR2 SYDVKM. CDR3 in DNA: TGTGCCAGCAGTTTACGCCCCACGGGCTATGGCTACACCTTC. Protein: CASSLRPTGYGYTF.